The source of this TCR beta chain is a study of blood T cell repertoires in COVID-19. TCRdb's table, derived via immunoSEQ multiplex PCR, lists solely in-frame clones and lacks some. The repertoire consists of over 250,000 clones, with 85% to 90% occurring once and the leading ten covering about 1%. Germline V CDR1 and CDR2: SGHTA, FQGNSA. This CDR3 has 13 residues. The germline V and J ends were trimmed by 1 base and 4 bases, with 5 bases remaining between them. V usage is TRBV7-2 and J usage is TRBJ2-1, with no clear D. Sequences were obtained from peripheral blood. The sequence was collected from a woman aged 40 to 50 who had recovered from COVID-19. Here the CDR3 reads CASSLGRYNEQFF. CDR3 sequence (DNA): TGTGCCAGCAGCTTAGGTCGGTACAATGAGCAGTTCTTC.